This T cell receptor beta chain appears in the sequencing data of a study of blood T cell repertoires in COVID-19. Across the study: Sites across the United States, Italy and Spain contributed samples from acute and convalescent COVID-19.

V lost 3 bases, J lost 1 base, and 18 bases lay in between. Germline-derived CDR1 and CDR2 are LNHDA and SQIVND (reference sequence). The CDR3 is made up of 17 amino acids. In the source study's methods: Nucleated cell counts were estimated from reference gene primer amplification. Sequencing was performed with immunoSEQ multiplex PCR; in TCRdb, only in-frame clones are kept and a portion is missing. The V and J calls and clone size come from that table; D and trimming were worked out from the DNA. The sample lists about 150,000 clones; just over 85% were seen once. This receptor was obtained from a man aged 65 to 85 with acute or convalescent COVID-19. The sample taken for sequencing was peripheral blood. The V and J genes are TRBV19 and TRBJ2-5; a possible D gene is TRBD1 (9 bases). The CDR3 reads CASSISGTGTLQETQYF. CDR3 sequence (DNA): TGTGCCAGTAGTATTAGCGGGACAGGGACACTCCAAGAGACCCAGTACTTC.